This T cell receptor beta chain is from a study of blood T cell repertoires in COVID-19. Whole-study context: COVID-19 samples from acute and convalescent phases originated in the United States, Italy and Spain.

There are 15 residues in the CDR3. Germline CDR1 and CDR2: LGHDT and YNNKEL (reference sequence). Trimming pared 5 bases from V and 9 bases from J, leaving 17 bases between. Assay: immunoSEQ multiplex PCR; the TCRdb copy retains only in-frame clones and omits some. Seen here are tens of thousands of clones, approximately 90% observed once, and the top ten hold roughly 13%. Sequencing input: peripheral blood. The receptor's source is a man older than 75 with acute or convalescent COVID-19. The rearrangement uses TRBV3-1 (or the pseudogene TRBV3-2) and TRBJ1-6; D uncertain. The CDR3 loop is CASSRDGSGGSPLHF. In DNA form, the CDR3 reads TGTGCCAGCAGCAGAGATGGGAGCGGCGGTTCACCCCTCCACTTT.